A single sample gave rise to the 18 T cell receptor beta chains below, sequenced in a study of patients and donors after allogeneic stem cell transplantation (TCRdb year 2020). The library came from RT-PCR. Sequencer: NextSeq 550. TCRdb took the public reads, trimmed them with fastp at Q25, ran MiXCR for clone calling and kept in-frame beta chains. All rows with the same CDR3 protein become a single entry with the most common DNA and genes. Across this sample there are about 960,000 distinct CDR3 sequences, with more than 15% seen only once. Roughly 6.4% of the sample is in the top ten clones. Sequenced material: blood, either unsorted or a sorted T cell fraction (not recorded which). These TCRs come from a human donor who was either an allogeneic HSCT recipient or a stem cell or donor lymphocyte infusion donor (not recorded which). It is not recorded whose cells these are; they may come from a transplant donor.

V gene TRBV4-3 combines with J gene TRBJ2-1; D is undetermined. The V end lost 0 bases, the J end lost 10 bases, and 10 bases lay between the germline ends. Germline CDR1 reads LGHNA; CDR2 reads YSLEER. CDR3 size: 13 residues. The CDR3 DNA reads TGCGCCAGCAGCCAAGATGTCATGGGGGAGCAGTTCTTC. Residues: CASSQDVMGEQFF.

This clonotype was detected many times. The chain links TRBV29-1 to TRBJ2-1, with 7 bases matching TRBD1. CDR3 length: 14 residues. The germline CDR1 and CDR2 sequences are SQVTM and ANQGSEA. V shed 0 bases, J shed 5 bases, and the junction held 4 bases outside the gene matches. For the CDR3, the DNA is TGCAGCGTTGAAGAGGGACAGCGGAACAATGAGCAGTTCTTC. Translation gives CSVEEGQRNNEQFF.

The chain employs TRBV12-3 or TRBV12-4 and TRBJ1-1; TRBD1 matches 7 bases. This CDR3 spans 14 amino acids. V lost 5 bases to trimming and J lost 5 bases; unmatched junction nucleotides: 8. The chain's CDR3 is CASSPAAGGTEAFF. Here the CDR3 DNA reads TGTGCCAGCAGTCCGGCCGCAGGGGGGACTGAAGCTTTCTTT.

Only a few counts were recorded for this clonotype. This chain uses TRBV29-1 with TRBJ1-3; 9 nucleotides line up with TRBD1. CDR3 length: 14 amino acids. Germline CDR1 SQVTM, CDR2 ANQGSEA. After removal of 5 bases from V and 3 bases from J, the junction contained 5 bases not matched to a gene. The CDR3 loop is CSVSQGAGGNTIYF. CDR3 sequence (DNA): TGCAGCGTTTCACAGGGGGCTGGTGGAAACACCATATATTTT.

This clonotype has a count of ten or more. The rearrangement uses TRBV20-1 and TRBJ1-1, with D possibly TRBD1 on 6 matching bases. Deletions cut 6 bases from V and 0 bases from J, with 20 bases between. CDR1 is DFQATT and CDR2 is SNEGSKA in the germline V gene (reference sequence). CDR3 length: 16 amino acids. CDR3 protein: CSAQKQGSIMNTEAFF. The DNA for the CDR3 is TGCAGTGCCCAAAAACAGGGATCGATCATGAACACTGAAGCTTTCTTT.

The gene calls are TRBV11-1 and TRBJ1-3; tentatively, D is TRBD1 (5 bases). V lost 1 base, J lost 4 bases, and 23 bases lay in between. Germline CDR1 is SGHAT and CDR2 is FQDESV (reference sequence). The CDR3 has 19 amino acids. The CDR3, as DNA: TGTGCCAGCAGCTTAGGCGGCGGAACAGGAGGAAGAGAAGGAAACACCATATATTTT. Translating it yields CASSLGGGTGGREGNTIYF.

This clonotype occurred many times. The V call is TRBV9, the J call TRBJ1-1; D is undetermined. The germline V gene encodes CDR1 SGDLS and CDR2 YYNGEE. CDR3 length: 13 residues. The V end was cut by 3 bases, the J end by 0 bases, with 6 bases between. CDR3 loop: CASSAEMNTEAFF. The CDR3 nucleotides are TGTGCCAGCAGCGCCGAAATGAACACTGAAGCTTTCTTT.

This rearrangement joins TRBV20-1 to TRBJ2-2, with 9 bases that match TRBD2. Trimming took 3 bases from V and 4 from J; bases not matched to a gene: 6. The CDR3 has 15 amino acids. Germline CDR1 reads DFQATT; CDR2 reads SNEGSKA (reference sequence). CDR3 in DNA: TGCAGTGCTAGCCGAGCGGGGGGTTCCACCGGGGAGCTGTTTTTT. Its translation: CSASRAGGSTGELFF.

The chain has TRBV5-1 and TRBJ2-7; 7 bases map to TRBD1. This CDR3 has 15 residues. V was clipped by 0 bases and J by 2 bases; unmatched bases: 5. Germline CDR1 reads SGHRS; CDR2 reads YFSETQ. The CDR3 coding sequence is TGCGCCAGCAGCTTGGCCGGGGACAGAGCCTACGAGCAGTACTTC. This sequence encodes CASSLAGDRAYEQYF.

This clonotype was found a few times. This chain connects TRBV29-1 to TRBJ2-7; D is uncertain. Germline CDR1 and CDR2: SQVTM and ANQGSEA. Trimming removed 3 bases from V and 5 bases from J, with 14 bases in between. The CDR3 has 13 residues. CDR3: CSVDSRYWHEQYF. CDR3 DNA: TGCAGCGTTGACAGTCGGTATTGGCACGAGCAGTACTTC.

This clonotype came up a few times. The chain links TRBV12-3 or TRBV12-4 to TRBJ1-5; D gene uncertain. The CDR3 length is 14 residues. V lost 6 bases and J 0 bases, leaving 9 bases between the germline ends. CDR3 sequence (DNA): TGTGCCAGCAGAAAGAGGGATAGCAATCAGCCCCAGCATTTT. It specifies CASRKRDSNQPQHF.

In this sample, this clonotype turned up a few times. This rearrangement joins TRBV24-1 to TRBJ2-1; 13 positions match TRBD2. With 9 bases clipped from V and 5 bases from J, the junction kept 0 bases outside the gene matches. The CDR3 consists of 13 residues. Germline V CDR1 and CDR2: KGHDR, SFDVKD. For the CDR3, the DNA is TGTGCCACCGGGACTAGCGGGAACAATGAGCAGTTCTTC. Its protein product is CATGTSGNNEQFF.

The rearrangement links TRBV27 to TRBJ2-2; D perhaps matches TRBD1 (6 bases). V was clipped by 5 bases and J by 4 bases, with 17 bases between them. Germline-derived CDR1 and CDR2 are MNHEY and SMNVEV (reference sequence). This CDR3 contains 16 residues. CDR3 sequence reads: CASSQGSLSRTGELFF. CDR3 nucleotide sequence: TGTGCCAGCAGTCAGGGGTCACTTAGCCGCACCGGGGAGCTGTTTTTT.

The chain uses TRBV6-1 and TRBJ1-6, with 8 nucleotides matching TRBD1. This CDR3 is 19 amino acids long. Germline CDR1 and CDR2: MNHNS and SASEGT. Unmatched junction bases numbered 18, after V lost 6 bases and J lost 5 bases. The CDR3 sequence: CASRSPRQGPEFNNSPLHF. For the CDR3, the DNA is TGTGCCAGCAGAAGCCCTCGACAGGGGCCGGAGTTTAATAATTCACCCCTCCACTTT.

This clonotype was seen only a few times. The V call is TRBV5-1, the J call TRBJ1-1; possibly TRBD1 for D (5 bases). The V end was cut by 2 bases, the J end by 4 bases, with 21 bases between. The CDR3 is 17 amino acids. Germline-derived CDR1 and CDR2 are SGHRS and YFSETQ. In nucleotides, the CDR3 is TGCGCCAGCAGCTTATCAGGGACCATTTCATTAGGCACTGAAGCTTTCTTT. Amino acid sequence: CASSLSGTISLGTEAFF.

This rearrangement joins TRBV5-1 to TRBJ2-7, with D perhaps TRBD2 (5 bases). The length of the CDR3 is 14 residues. Trimming shortened V by 4 bases and J by 2 bases, and 13 bases separated the two germline ends. Per germline, CDR1 SGHRS and CDR2 YFSETQ. The CDR3 region has the DNA TGCGCCAGCAGCGCCTTGACTAATACCTACGAGCAGTACTTC. This translates into CASSALTNTYEQYF.

This chain connects TRBV12-3 or TRBV12-4 to TRBJ2-6; 8 bases match TRBD1. With 3 bases clipped from V and 0 bases from J, the junction kept 7 bases outside the gene matches. CDR3 length: 18 amino acids. The CDR3 DNA reads TGTGCCAGCAGTTTGGTTACAGGGGGTCTCTCTGGGGCCAACGTCCTGACTTTC. Translating it yields CASSLVTGGLSGANVLTF.

The CDR3 loop reads CASSSQTGLTDTQYF. The DNA of the CDR3 is TGTGCCAGCAGCTCTCAAACGGGCCTCACAGATACGCAGTATTTT. V usage is TRBV7-2 and J usage is TRBJ2-3; D remains ambiguous. Looked up from germline, CDR1 is SGHTA and CDR2 is FQGNSA. The V gene lost 4 bases and the J gene lost 2 bases, with 13 bases spanning the gap. The CDR3 contains 15 residues.